This T cell receptor beta chain was found in a study of response to subunit inactivated influenza vaccine (dated by TCRdb to the late 2010s). Context from the whole study: The study used deep quantitative T cell receptor repertoire profiling to track responses to a trivalent subunit inactivated influenza vaccine. Study-wide conclusions, independent of this receptor: It was suggested by the authors that each seasonal influenza vaccination may recruit only a limited number of new T cells.

The library relied on RT-PCR. Instrument used: Illumina HiSeq 2500. Using fastp at Q25 and MiXCR, TCRdb reprocessed the public reads and kept productive beta chains. All rows with the same CDR3 protein become a single entry with the most common DNA and genes. In this sample the table shows about 700,000 distinct CDR3 sequences, approximately 15% of which occur a single time. Together, the top ten hold around 7% of the sample. The junction shows trimming of 0 bases on V and 5 bases on J, plus 13 bases between the germline ends. The CDR3 numbers 16 residues from cysteine through phenylalanine. Only the CDR3 part of the read is kept: 48 bases, read in frame from the first base. Sequences LGHNA (CDR1) and YNFKEQ (CDR2) are obtained from the germline V gene. The table lists this clonotype with a few counts. This clone's antigen is unknown. No base-level quality is on record; no much larger clone is a single base apart.

The sequenced sample was PBMCs from blood, obtained approximately 15 days before vaccination. The TCR sequence derives from a man between 45 and 60 years old who received an inactivated influenza vaccine. Donor details come from another sample of the same person, matched by shared clones. The rearrangement joined TRBV4-2 to TRBJ2-2; a weak D assignment points to TRBD1 (6 bases agree). The DNA sequence follows: TGTGCCAGCAGCCAAGAACCCGGACAGTTGACCGGGGAGCTGTTTTTT. It codes for CASSQEPGQLTGELFF.